The 24 T cell receptor beta chains reported below all come from one sample, sequenced in a study of PD-L1 blockade in urothelial cancer. The method was immunoSEQ multiplex PCR; TCRdb's version includes in-frame clones alone and lacks a portion of them. The sample yields tens of thousands of clones, 70% to 90% seen once. Time point denoted: pretreatment peripheral blood. The sample in question was PBMCs, obtained around atezolizumab (anti-PD-L1) treatment. Receptor source: a woman over 75 with urothelial cancer.

This rearrangement joins TRBV19 to TRBJ1-1; 8 positions agree with TRBD1. The CDR3 runs to 15 residues. Looked up from germline, CDR1 is LNHDA and CDR2 is SQIVND (reference sequence). With 6 bases clipped from V and 5 bases from J, the junction kept 11 bases outside the gene matches. The DNA for the CDR3 is TGTGCCAGTAGACCTGGGGACAGGCCAGAAACTGAAGCTTTCTTT. This codes for CASRPGDRPETEAFF.

This clone was seen once. The V call is TRBV7-8, the J call TRBJ2-2; tentatively, D is TRBD2 (5 bases). Trimming shortened V by 4 bases and J by 7 bases, and 10 bases separated the two germline ends. The germline V gene encodes CDR1 SGHVS and CDR2 FQNEAQ. CDR3 length: 13 residues. Written as DNA, the CDR3 is TGTGCCAGCAGCTCTACGGGGTTCGGGGAGCTGTTTTTT. Translating it yields CASSSTGFGELFF.

In its sample, this clone was seen once. The chain joins TRBV5-1 to TRBJ1-4; D might be TRBD1 (6 bases). Germline CDR1 SGHRS, CDR2 YFSETQ. V was cut by 4 bases and J by 5 bases, with 15 bases left in between. This CDR3 region has 15 residues. CDR3 sequence: CASSPEDSPNEKLFF. The CDR3 nucleotides read TGCGCCAGCAGCCCGGAGGACAGTCCCAATGAAAAACTGTTTTTT.

The rearrangement joins TRBV6-1 to TRBJ1-4; a possible D gene is TRBD1 (6 bases). Per germline, CDR1 MNHNS and CDR2 SASEGT. The CDR3 consists of 15 residues. V lost 4 bases and J 2 bases, leaving 11 bases between the germline ends. The CDR3 coding sequence is TGTGCCAGCAGTGTAGCACAGGGCACTAATGAAAAACTGTTTTTT. It specifies CASSVAQGTNEKLFF.

The V gene is TRBV27, the J gene TRBJ2-4, with a possible D match to TRBD2 (6 bases). Germline V gene sequence: CDR1 MNHEY, CDR2 SMNVEV (reference sequence). The CDR3 is 13 residues long. V lost 3 bases, J lost 7 bases, and 10 bases lay in between. The DNA of the CDR3 is TGTGCCAGCAGTTTGGGAGGAGGGAACATTCAGTACTTC. Translation gives CASSLGGGNIQYF.

This clone occurred once. The V and J genes are TRBV30 and TRBJ1-1, with 8 bases matching TRBD1. Looked up from germline, CDR1 is GTSNPN and CDR2 is SVGIG (reference sequence). Trimming at V came to 1 base and at J to 1 base, leaving 8 bases not matched to a gene. The CDR3 is made up of 16 amino acids. The CDR3 nucleotides read TGTGCCTGGAGTGCAGTCGGACAGGGTCCGAACACTGAAGCTTTCTTT. It is translated as CAWSAVGQGPNTEAFF. Using reference TRBV30 and TRBJ1-1 for the parts outside the CDR3, the full variable domain is SQTIHQWPATLVQPVGSPLSLECTVEGTSNPNLYWYRQAAGRGLQLLFYSVGIGQISSEVPQNLSASRPQDRQFILSSKKLLLSDSGFYLCAWSAVGQGPNTEAFFGQGTRLTVV.

This rearrangement joins TRBV6-1 to TRBJ1-5; perhaps TRBD1 as D (6 bases). The germline gives CDR1 MNHNS, CDR2 SASEGT. The CDR3 runs to 15 residues. With 3 bases removed from V and 3 bases from J, the gap between germline ends came to 12 bases. Here the CDR3 DNA reads TGTGCCAGCAGTGACGGGTCAGGGGACAATCAGCCCCAGCATTTT. As protein: CASSDGSGDNQPQHF.

This chain joins TRBV5-1 and TRBJ2-5, with 8 nucleotides matching TRBD1. CDR1 is SGHRS and CDR2 is YFSETQ in the germline V gene. V was clipped by 4 bases and J by 1 base; unmatched bases: 3. The CDR3 is 14 residues long. CDR3 protein: CASSTGQGQETQYF. CDR3 DNA sequence: TGCGCCAGCAGCACCGGACAGGGCCAAGAGACCCAGTACTTC.

V usage is TRBV6-1 and J usage is TRBJ1-3, with a weak D call TRBD1 (6 bases). The CDR3 is 16 amino acids. V was clipped by 0 bases and J by 0 bases, with 9 bases between them. Germline loops: CDR1 MNHNS, CDR2 SASEGT. CDR3 amino acids: CASSEAGALSGNTIYF. The CDR3 region has the DNA TGTGCCAGCAGTGAAGCGGGGGCGCTCTCTGGAAACACCATATATTTT.

The rearrangement uses TRBV25-1 and TRBJ2-4, with 9 bases that match TRBD2. This CDR3 has 18 amino acids. V was clipped by 1 base and J by 6 bases; unmatched bases: 13. Germline loops: CDR1 MGHDK, CDR2 SYGVNS. CDR3 nucleotide sequence: TGTGCCAGCAGTGAATGGGGGGGTAGCGGGAGTAAGGGAAACATTCAGTACTTC. Protein sequence: CASSEWGGSGSKGNIQYF.

The rearrangement links TRBV10-1 to TRBJ2-7, with D possibly being TRBD2 (6 bases). CDR3 length equals 15 residues. The germline gives CDR1 WNHNN, CDR2 SYGVQD (reference sequence). V was clipped by 2 bases and J by 5 bases, with 16 bases between them. This CDR3 reads CASSEGSAGRNEQYF. For the CDR3, the DNA is TGCGCCAGCAGTGAGGGCTCGGCGGGACGCAACGAGCAGTACTTC.

V is TRBV15 and J is TRBJ1-2; 7 bases agree with TRBD1. Germline V gene data show CDR1 as LNHNV and CDR2 as YYDKDF (reference sequence). Trimming took 5 bases from V and 5 from J; bases not matched to a gene: 17. The CDR3 extends over 17 amino acids. CDR3 sequence reads: CATSPRGQGERRYGYTF. CDR3 in DNA: TGTGCCACCAGCCCACGGGGGCAGGGGGAGAGGAGGTATGGCTACACCTTC.

The chain links TRBV4-1 to TRBJ1-5; D possibly corresponds to TRBD1 (6 bases). The CDR3 has 15 amino acids. Germline V gene sequence: CDR1 MGHRA, CDR2 YSYEKL. V lost 1 base, J lost 6 bases, and 13 bases lay in between. The CDR3 DNA sequence: TGCGCCAGCAGCCAAGCCGGCCAGGGGACTCAGCCCCAGCATTTT. This encodes CASSQAGQGTQPQHF.

The chain employs TRBV5-1 and TRBJ2-1; 7 bases are a match to TRBD2. The CDR3 covers 16 residues. With V trimmed by 4 bases and J by 6 bases, 13 bases remained unmatched. The V gene's germline CDR1 is SGHRS and CDR2 YFSETQ. Here the CDR3 reads CASSPTSSQTTNEQFF. The CDR3 DNA sequence: TGCGCCAGCAGCCCGACTAGCTCGCAAACCACCAATGAGCAGTTCTTC.

J is TRBJ2-1 and V is TRBV19; 13 nucleotides agree with TRBD2. Trimming removed 5 bases from V and 3 bases from J; junction bases left unmatched: 4. Germline CDR1 and CDR2: LNHDA and SQIVND (reference sequence). This CDR3 is built from 16 residues. In DNA, the CDR3 is TGTGCCAGTAGTCTTAGGACTAGCGGGAGCTACAATGAGCAGTTCTTC. This codes for CASSLRTSGSYNEQFF.

The CDR3 loop is CASSLSPGQANTGELFF. The DNA of the CDR3 is TGTGCCAGCAGCTTATCCCCCGGACAGGCGAACACCGGGGAGCTGTTTTTT. The chain recombines TRBV7-2 with TRBJ2-2; 7 bases map to TRBD1. Germline CDR1 reads SGHTA; CDR2 reads FQGNSA. The CDR3 consists of 17 residues. The J segment lost 0 bases and the V segment lost 2 bases, leaving 6 bases of the junction unmatched.

The V and J genes are TRBV30 and TRBJ2-1; 7 bases agree with TRBD1. Unmatched junction bases numbered 12, after V lost 1 base and J lost 6 bases. Germline V gene data show CDR1 as GTSNPN and CDR2 as SVGIG (reference sequence). The CDR3 is made up of 16 amino acids. For the CDR3, the DNA is TGTGCCTGGAGTGCCCAGACAGGGTTGGCGACCAATGAGCAGTTCTTC. This codes for CAWSAQTGLATNEQFF.

The V call is TRBV5-1, the J call TRBJ1-3, with D possibly TRBD1 on 6 matching bases. In germline, CDR1 is SGHRS, CDR2 YFSETQ. The CDR3 loop spans 17 amino acids. Between the trimmed V and J ends, which lost 0 bases and 0 bases, there was a span of 13 bases. The CDR3, as DNA: TGCGCCAGCAGCTTGGGGGACAAACTCAGCTCTGGAAACACCATATATTTT. Translating gives CASSLGDKLSSGNTIYF.

The rearrangement joins TRBV4-2 to TRBJ2-3; no definite D call. The CDR3 covers 15 residues. V lost 2 bases, J lost 6 bases, and 15 bases lay in between. From germline, CDR1 is LGHNA and CDR2 YNFKEQ. CDR3 amino acids: CASSQPVAGSDTQYF. The CDR3 DNA reads TGTGCCAGCAGCCAACCCGTAGCCGGGTCCGATACGCAGTATTTT.

This rearrangement joins TRBV19 to TRBJ2-1; D is possibly TRBD2 (6 bases). The V and J ends lost 3 bases and 4 bases respectively, with 16 bases between them. The germline gives CDR1 LNHDA, CDR2 SQIVND (reference sequence). The CDR3 length is 16 residues. The CDR3 DNA sequence: TGTGCCAGTAGTATGTATAGCGGAACCCTTTACAATGAGCAGTTCTTC. It codes for CASSMYSGTLYNEQFF.

The chain is built from TRBV2 and TRBJ2-4; D is undetermined. Germline V gives CDR1 SNHLY, CDR2 FYNNEI. CDR3 size: 13 residues. V dropped 5 bases and J dropped 0 bases, with 5 bases sitting between them. The CDR3 is CASSPQAKNIQYF. The CDR3 DNA follows: TGTGCCAGCAGTCCCCAAGCCAAAAACATTCAGTACTTC.

The gene calls are TRBV18 and TRBJ2-1; no clear D. Germline V gene data show CDR1 as KGHSH and CDR2 as LQKENI. The CDR3 contains 15 residues. The ends were cut back, 4 bases at V and 0 bases at J, with 10 bases in the middle. The CDR3 nucleotides read TGTGCCAGCTCACAGCCGATGAGCTCCTACAATGAGCAGTTCTTC. As protein: CASSQPMSSYNEQFF.

This clone has just one count. The chain links TRBV2 to TRBJ2-1; 7 bases are a match to TRBD2. Unmatched junction bases numbered 8, after V lost 6 bases and J lost 0 bases. This CDR3 contains 16 residues. Germline loops: CDR1 SNHLY, CDR2 FYNNEI. CDR3 nucleotides: TGTGCCAGCAGGGCTACTAGCGTAAGCTCCTACAATGAGCAGTTCTTC. Its translation is CASRATSVSSYNEQFF.

The J gene is TRBJ1-3, the V gene TRBV6-6; 11 nucleotides align to TRBD1. Per germline, CDR1 MNHNY and CDR2 SVGAGI (reference sequence). The CDR3 sequence is 15 residues long. V was pared by 6 bases and J by 2 bases, with 3 bases of the junction left unmatched. The CDR3 DNA reads TGTGCCAGCAGCCCGGGACAGGGGGCTGGAAACACCATATATTTT. Its translation: CASSPGQGAGNTIYF.